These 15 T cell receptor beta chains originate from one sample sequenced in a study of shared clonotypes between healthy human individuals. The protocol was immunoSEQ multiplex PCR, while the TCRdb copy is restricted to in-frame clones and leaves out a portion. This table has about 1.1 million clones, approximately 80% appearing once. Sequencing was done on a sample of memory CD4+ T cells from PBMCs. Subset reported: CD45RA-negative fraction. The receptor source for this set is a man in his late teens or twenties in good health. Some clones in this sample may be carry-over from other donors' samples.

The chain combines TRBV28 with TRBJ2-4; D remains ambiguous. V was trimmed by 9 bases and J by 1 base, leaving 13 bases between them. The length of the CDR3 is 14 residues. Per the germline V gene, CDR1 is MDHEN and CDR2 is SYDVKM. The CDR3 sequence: CASGPGGAKNIQYF. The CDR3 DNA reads TGTGCCAGTGGGCCCGGTGGGGCCAAAAACATTCAGTACTTC.

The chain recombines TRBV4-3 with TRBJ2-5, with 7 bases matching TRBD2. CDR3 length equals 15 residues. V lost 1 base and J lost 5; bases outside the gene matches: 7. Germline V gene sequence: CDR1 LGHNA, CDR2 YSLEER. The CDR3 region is CASSQVWISGETQYF. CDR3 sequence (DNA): TGCGCCAGCAGCCAAGTCTGGATTAGCGGGGAGACCCAGTACTTC.

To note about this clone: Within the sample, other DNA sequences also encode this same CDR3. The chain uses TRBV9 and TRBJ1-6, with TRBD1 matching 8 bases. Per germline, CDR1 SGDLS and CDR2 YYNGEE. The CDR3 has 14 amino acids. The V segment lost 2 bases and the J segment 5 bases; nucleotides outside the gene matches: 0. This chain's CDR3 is CASSVGQDNSPLHF. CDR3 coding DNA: TGTGCCAGCAGCGTGGGACAGGATAATTCACCCCTCCACTTT.

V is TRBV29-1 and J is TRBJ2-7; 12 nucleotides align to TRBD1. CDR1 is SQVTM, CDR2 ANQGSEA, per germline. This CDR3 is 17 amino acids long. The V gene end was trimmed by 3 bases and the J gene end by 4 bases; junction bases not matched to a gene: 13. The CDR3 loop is CSVEEGAPGQGAYEQYF. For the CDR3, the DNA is TGCAGCGTTGAGGAGGGGGCCCCGGGACAGGGGGCGTACGAGCAGTACTTC.

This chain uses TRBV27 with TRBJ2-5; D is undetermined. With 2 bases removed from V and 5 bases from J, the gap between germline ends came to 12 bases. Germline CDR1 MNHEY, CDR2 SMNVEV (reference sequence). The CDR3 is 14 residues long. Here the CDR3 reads CASSLRAARETQYF. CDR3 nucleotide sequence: TGTGCCAGCAGTTTACGGGCGGCCCGGGAGACCCAGTACTTC.

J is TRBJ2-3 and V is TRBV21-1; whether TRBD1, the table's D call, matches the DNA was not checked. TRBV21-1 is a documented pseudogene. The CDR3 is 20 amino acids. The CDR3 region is CASSILPFRDRNPRTDTQYF. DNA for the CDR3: TGTGCCAGCAGCATTTTACCGTTTAGGGACAGGAACCCTCGCACAGATACGCAGTATTTT.

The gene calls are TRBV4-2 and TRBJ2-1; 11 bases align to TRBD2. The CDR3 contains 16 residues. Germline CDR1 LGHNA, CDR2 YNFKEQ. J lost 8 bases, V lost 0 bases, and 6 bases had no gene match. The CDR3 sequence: CASSQETSGRKYEQFF. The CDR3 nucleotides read TGTGCCAGCAGCCAAGAAACTAGCGGGAGAAAATATGAGCAGTTCTTC.

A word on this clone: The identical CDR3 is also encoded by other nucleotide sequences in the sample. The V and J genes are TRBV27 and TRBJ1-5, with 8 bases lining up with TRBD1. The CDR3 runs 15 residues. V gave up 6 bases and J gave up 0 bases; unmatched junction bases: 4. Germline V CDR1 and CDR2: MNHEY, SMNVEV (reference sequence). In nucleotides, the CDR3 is TGTGCCAGCAGCAGGACAGGGTATAGCAATCAGCCCCAGCATTTT. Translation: CASSRTGYSNQPQHF.

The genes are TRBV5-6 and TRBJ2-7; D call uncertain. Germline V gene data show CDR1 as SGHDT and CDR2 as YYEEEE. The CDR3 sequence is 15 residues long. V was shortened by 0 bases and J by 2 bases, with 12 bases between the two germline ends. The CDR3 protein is CASSLALGNAYEQYF. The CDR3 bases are TGTGCCAGCAGCTTGGCCCTCGGTAACGCCTACGAGCAGTACTTC.

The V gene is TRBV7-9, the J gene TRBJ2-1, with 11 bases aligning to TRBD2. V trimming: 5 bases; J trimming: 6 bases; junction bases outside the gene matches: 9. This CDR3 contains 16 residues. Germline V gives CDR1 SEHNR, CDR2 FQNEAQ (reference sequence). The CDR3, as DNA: TGTGCCAGCAGCGTTAGCGGGAGGGACTCTGGCAATGAGCAGTTCTTC. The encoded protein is CASSVSGRDSGNEQFF.

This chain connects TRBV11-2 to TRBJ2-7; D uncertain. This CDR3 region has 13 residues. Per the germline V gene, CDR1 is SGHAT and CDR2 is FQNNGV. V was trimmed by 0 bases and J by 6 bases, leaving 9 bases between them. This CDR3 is CASSLEARAEQYF. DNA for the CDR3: TGTGCCAGCAGCTTAGAGGCAAGGGCCGAGCAGTACTTC.

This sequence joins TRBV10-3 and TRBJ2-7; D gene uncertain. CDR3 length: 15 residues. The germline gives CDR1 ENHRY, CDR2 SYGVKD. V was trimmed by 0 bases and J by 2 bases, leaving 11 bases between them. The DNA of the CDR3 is TGTGCCATCAGTGAGTCCGGGTTACTCCCCTACGAGCAGTACTTC. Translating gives CAISESGLLPYEQYF.

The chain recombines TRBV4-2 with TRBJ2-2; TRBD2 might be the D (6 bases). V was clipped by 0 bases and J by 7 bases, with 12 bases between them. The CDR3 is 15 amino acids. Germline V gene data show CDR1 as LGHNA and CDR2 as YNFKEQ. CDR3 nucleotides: TGTGCCAGCAGCCAAGATCGACTCGGGGGCGGGGAGCTGTTTTTT. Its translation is CASSQDRLGGGELFF.

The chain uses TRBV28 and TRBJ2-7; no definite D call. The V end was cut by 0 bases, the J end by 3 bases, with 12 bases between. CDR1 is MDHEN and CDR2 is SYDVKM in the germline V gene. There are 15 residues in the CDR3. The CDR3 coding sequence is TGTGCCAGCAGTTTATGGGGCCGTTCTCTCTACGAGCAGTACTTC. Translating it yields CASSLWGRSLYEQYF.

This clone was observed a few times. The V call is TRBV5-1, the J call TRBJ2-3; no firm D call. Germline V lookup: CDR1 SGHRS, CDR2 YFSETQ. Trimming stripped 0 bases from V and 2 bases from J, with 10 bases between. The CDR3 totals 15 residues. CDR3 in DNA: TGCGCCAGCAGCTTGGTAGACACCTCCACAGATACGCAGTATTTT. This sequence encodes CASSLVDTSTDTQYF.